The 8 T cell receptor beta chains reported below all come from one sample, sequenced in a study of blood T cell repertoires in COVID-19. The data were produced by immunoSEQ multiplex PCR, yet TCRdb's version contains in-frame clones alone and is incomplete. The table records about 290,000 clones, roughly 91% of them present only once. Sequenced: peripheral blood. The origin of the receptors is a woman aged 25 to 39 with COVID-19, enrolled during active disease.

The rearrangement uses TRBV7-8 and TRBJ2-4, with 12 bases aligning to TRBD1. With V trimmed by 3 bases and J by 0 bases, 12 bases remained unmatched. The CDR3 has 20 residues. CDR1 and CDR2 (germline): SGHVS, FQNEAQ. In DNA form, the CDR3 reads TGTGCCAGCAGCTTCAACTCCGGGACAGGGGGCTTTCTAGCCAAAAACATTCAGTACTTC. Protein product: CASSFNSGTGGFLAKNIQYF.

Turning to this clone: The sample holds other DNA sequences that translate to the same CDR3. This rearrangement joins TRBV18 to TRBJ1-5; the match to TRBD1 covers 7 bases. The germline CDR1 and CDR2 sequences are KGHSH and LQKENI. The CDR3 extends over 15 amino acids. Trimming cost V 5 bases and J 2 bases; bases outside gene matches: 6. CDR3: CASSSATGGNQPQHF. The DNA of the CDR3 is TGTGCCAGCTCATCGGCCACAGGGGGCAATCAGCCCCAGCATTTT.

This sequence joins TRBV18 and TRBJ2-4; D is possibly TRBD1 (5 bases). The CDR3 totals 17 residues. Deletions cut 4 bases from V and 0 bases from J, with 16 bases between. Germline values: CDR1 KGHSH, CDR2 LQKENI. The CDR3 reads CASSRNPRQTAKNIQYF. The CDR3, as DNA: TGTGCCAGCTCACGGAATCCACGACAGACAGCCAAAAACATTCAGTACTTC. Filled out from reference TRBV18 and TRBJ2-4, the complete variable domain reads NAGVMQNPRHLVRRRGQEARLRCSPMKGHSHVYWYRQLPEEGLKFMVYLQKENIIDESGMPKERFSAEFPKEGPSILRIQQVVRGDSAAYFCASSRNPRQTAKNIQYFGAGTRLSVL.

The genes are TRBV6-1 and TRBJ1-3; tentative D call: TRBD1 (6 bases). The CDR3 is made up of 16 amino acids. Deletions cut 0 bases from V and 2 bases from J, with 11 bases between. CDR1 is MNHNS and CDR2 is SASEGT in the germline V gene. The CDR3 loop reads CASSEARTEPGNTIYF. The CDR3 DNA follows: TGTGCCAGCAGTGAAGCCCGGACAGAGCCTGGAAACACCATATATTTT.

This rearrangement joins TRBV6-5 to TRBJ2-4, with 7 nucleotides matching TRBD2. From germline, CDR1 is MNHEY and CDR2 SVGAGI. There are 14 residues in the CDR3. V shed 2 bases and J 7 bases; nucleotides not matched to a gene: 5. The CDR3 DNA sequence: TGTGCCAGCAGTTACCGTAAGGGAGGGAACATTCAGTACTTC. Its protein is CASSYRKGGNIQYF.

This clone was counted once. The rearrangement joins TRBV7-9 to TRBJ2-7, with a tentative D call TRBD2 (6 bases). CDR1 is SEHNR and CDR2 is FQNEAQ in the germline V gene (reference sequence). The CDR3 covers 11 residues. V was clipped by 4 bases and J by 9 bases, with 10 bases between them. The CDR3 sequence is CASSWISGQYF. In DNA form, the CDR3 reads TGTGCCAGCAGCTGGATTAGCGGGCAGTACTTC.

The gene calls are TRBV7-9 and TRBJ2-1; TRBD2 is a possible D gene (5 bases). The V end lost 4 bases, the J end lost 0 bases, and 13 bases lay between the germline ends. The CDR3 consists of 16 residues. Germline V gene sequence: CDR1 SEHNR, CDR2 FQNEAQ (reference sequence). As DNA, the CDR3 is TGTGCCAGCAGCTCCCCCCGGCGGGTCTCCTACAATGAGCAGTTCTTC. Protein sequence: CASSSPRRVSYNEQFF.

V gene TRBV6-1 combines with J gene TRBJ2-7; D remains ambiguous. V was trimmed by 3 bases and J by 9 bases, leaving 6 bases between them. Germline-derived CDR1 and CDR2 are MNHNS and SASEGT. The CDR3 length is 10 residues. CDR3 in amino acids: CASSENWQYF. The CDR3, as DNA: TGTGCCAGCAGTGAGAACTGGCAGTACTTC.